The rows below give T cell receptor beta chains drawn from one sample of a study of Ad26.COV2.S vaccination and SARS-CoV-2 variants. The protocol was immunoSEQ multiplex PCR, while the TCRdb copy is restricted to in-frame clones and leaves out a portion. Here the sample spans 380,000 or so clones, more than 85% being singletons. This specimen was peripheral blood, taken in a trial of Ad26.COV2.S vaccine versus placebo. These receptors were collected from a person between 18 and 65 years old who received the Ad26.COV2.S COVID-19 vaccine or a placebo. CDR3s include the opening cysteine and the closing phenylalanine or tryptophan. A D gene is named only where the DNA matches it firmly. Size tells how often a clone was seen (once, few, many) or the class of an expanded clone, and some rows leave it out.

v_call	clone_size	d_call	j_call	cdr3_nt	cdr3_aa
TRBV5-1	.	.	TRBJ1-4	TGCGCCAGCAGCTTGACTAATGAAAAACTGTTTTTT	CASSLTNEKLFF
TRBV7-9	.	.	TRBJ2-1	TGTGCCAGCAGCTTGAACGGGAGACAGGATGAGCAGTTCTTC	CASSLNGRQDEQFF
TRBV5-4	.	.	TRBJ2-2	TGTGCCAGCAGCTTGGCCAAACGGGACACCGGGGAGCTGTTTTTT	CASSLAKRDTGELFF
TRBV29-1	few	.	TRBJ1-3	TGCAGCGTTGAAGGGGAGTCTGGAAACACCATATATTTT	CSVEGESGNTIYF
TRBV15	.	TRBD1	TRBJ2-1	TGTGCCACCAGCAGAGAACAGGGGGCCATTTCCTACAATGAGCAGTTCTTC	CATSREQGAISYNEQFF
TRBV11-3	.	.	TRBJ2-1	TGTGCCAGCAGCTCCAGGGTGAACAATGAGCAGTTCTTC	CASSSRVNNEQFF
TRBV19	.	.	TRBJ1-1	TGTGCCAGTAGTCCGGGAAGGGGGGTCACTGAAGCTTTCTTT	CASSPGRGVTEAFF
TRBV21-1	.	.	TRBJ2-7	TGTGCCAGCAGCAAATCAAGGACAGCCTCCTACGAGCAGTACTTC	CASSKSRTASYEQYF
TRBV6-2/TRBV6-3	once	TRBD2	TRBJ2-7	TGTGCCAGCAGTTACAAGAAGGCGGGAGGGCCCTCCTACGAGCAGTACTTC	CASSYKKAGGPSYEQYF
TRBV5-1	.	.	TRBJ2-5	TGCGCCAGCAGCTTGGCGGGACTTTCAAGTGAGACCCAGTACTTC	CASSLAGLSSETQYF
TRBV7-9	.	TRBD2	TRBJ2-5	TGTGCCAGCAGCCCAGGGACTAGCGGGCGAGCAAGAGAGACCCAGTACTTC	CASSPGTSGRARETQYF
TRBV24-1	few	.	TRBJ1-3	TGTGCCACCAGTGGGAGCCCGGGTTACTCTGGAAACACCATATATTTT	CATSGSPGYSGNTIYF
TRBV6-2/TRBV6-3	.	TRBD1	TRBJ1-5	TGTGCCAGCAGTTACAGAGGGGGCGATCAGCCCCAGCATTTT	CASSYRGGDQPQHF
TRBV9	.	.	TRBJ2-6	TGTGCCAGCAGCGTAGGAGGGTGGGGGGCCAACGTCCTGACTTTC	CASSVGGWGANVLTF
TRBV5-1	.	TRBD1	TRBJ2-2	TGCGCCAGCAGCTTGAAGATGCAGGGGGCGACGGGCGTCGGGGAGCTGTTTTTT	CASSLKMQGATGVGELFF
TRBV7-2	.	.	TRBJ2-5	TGTGCCAGCAGCCTAGGGGTTGGACAAGAGACCCAGTACTTC	CASSLGVGQETQYF
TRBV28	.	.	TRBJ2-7	TGTGCCAGCAGCCCATCCGGCCCTACCGCAGCCTACGAGCAGTACTTC	CASSPSGPTAAYEQYF
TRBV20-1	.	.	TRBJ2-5	TGCAGTGTCTCCAGGGAAGGCCAGTACTTC	CSVSREGQYF
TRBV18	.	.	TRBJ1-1	TGTGCCAGCTCACCAGGGACAACTACTGAAGCTTTCTTT	CASSPGTTTEAFF
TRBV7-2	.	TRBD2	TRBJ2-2	TGTGCCAGCAGCTTAGTTGGATCCCCGGGCGGGGGAACCACCGGGGAGCTGTTTTTT	CASSLVGSPGGGTTGELFF
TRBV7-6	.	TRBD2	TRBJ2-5	TGTGCCAGCAGCCCAGTGCGGGGGACCGCCCAAGAGACCCAGTACTTC	CASSPVRGTAQETQYF
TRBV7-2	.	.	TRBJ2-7	TGTGCCAGCAGCTCTTCTTGGGGGTCGCCTACCTACGAGCAGTACTTC	CASSSSWGSPTYEQYF
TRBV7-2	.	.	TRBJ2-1	TGTGCCAGCAGCCTTACTAGAGGCTCCTACAATGAGCAGTTCTTC	CASSLTRGSYNEQFF
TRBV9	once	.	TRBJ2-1	TGTGCCAGCAGCGCGGAAGTAAATCCCTACAATGAGCAGTTCTTC	CASSAEVNPYNEQFF
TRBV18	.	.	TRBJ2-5	TGTGCCAGCTCACAGGAGGGGGTCACCCAAGAGACCCAGTACTTC	CASSQEGVTQETQYF
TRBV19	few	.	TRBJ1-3	TGTGCCAGTAGTACTGGAAACACCATATATTTT	CASSTGNTIYF
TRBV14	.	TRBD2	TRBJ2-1	TGTGCCAGCAGCCTGCGACTAGCGGGGGGGCATGAGCAGTTCTTC	CASSLRLAGGHEQFF
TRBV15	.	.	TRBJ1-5	TGTGCCACCAGCAGAGATCTATTACAGCCCCAGCATTTT	CATSRDLLQPQHF
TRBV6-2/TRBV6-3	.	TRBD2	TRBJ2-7	TGTGCCAGCAGCCGACCGGGACTAGACTACGAGCAGTACTTC	CASSRPGLDYEQYF
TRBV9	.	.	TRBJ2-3	TGTGCCAGCAGCGTAGATAGCGGCAGCACAGATACGCAGTATTTT	CASSVDSGSTDTQYF
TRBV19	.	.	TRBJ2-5	TGTGCCAGTAGTTCCCTTAGCGGACGGGAGACCCAGTACTTC	CASSSLSGRETQYF
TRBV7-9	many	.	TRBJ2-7	TGTGCCAGCAGCCCACGGACAGCGAGCTACGAGCAGTACTTC	CASSPRTASYEQYF
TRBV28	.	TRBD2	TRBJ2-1	TGTGCCAGCAAGGATGGCGGGGGGGCGAGGCAGTTCTTC	CASKDGGGARQFF
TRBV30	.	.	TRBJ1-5	TGTGCCTGGAGTGTGGGTGGAGATAATCAGCCCCAGCATTTT	CAWSVGGDNQPQHF
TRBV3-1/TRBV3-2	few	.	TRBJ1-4	TGTGCCAGCAGCCAGGACATGGGGTGGGGAAATGAAAAACTGTTTTTT	CASSQDMGWGNEKLFF
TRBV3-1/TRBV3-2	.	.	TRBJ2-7	TGTGCCAGCAGCCCAGATATCTACAGGCACTACGAGCAGTACTTC	CASSPDIYRHYEQYF
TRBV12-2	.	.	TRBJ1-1	TGTGCAAGTCGCTTAGATCGAAAGGGGCTCGCTGAAGCTTTCTTT	CASRLDRKGLAEAFF
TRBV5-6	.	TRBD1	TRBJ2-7	TGTGCCAGCAGCTGGGGACAGGGGGCCCGGGGATGGGAGCAGTACTTC	CASSWGQGARGWEQYF
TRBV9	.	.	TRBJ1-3	TGTGCCAGCAGCGACGGTGCTGGAAACACCATATATTTT	CASSDGAGNTIYF
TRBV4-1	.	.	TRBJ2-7	TGCGCCAGCAGCCAAGAACTTAGGCAGACCTACGAGCAGTACTTC	CASSQELRQTYEQYF
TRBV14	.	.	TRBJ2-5	TGTGCCAGCAGCCGAGATAGGCCCAGGACCAAGACCCAAGAGACCCAGTACTTC	CASSRDRPRTKTQETQYF
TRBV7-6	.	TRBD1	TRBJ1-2	TGTGCCAGCAGCTCCCCGACAGGGAATGGCTACACCTTC	CASSSPTGNGYTF
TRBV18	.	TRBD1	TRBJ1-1	TGTGCCAGCTCTCCCCAGGGGGCCCTGAACACTGAAGCTTTCTTT	CASSPQGALNTEAFF
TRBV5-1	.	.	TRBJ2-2	TGCGCCAGCCGTCTGAGGGGGGAGCTGTTTTTT	CASRLRGELFF
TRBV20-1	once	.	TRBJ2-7	TGCAGTGCTAGTTGGGGGGGCCTGGAGTTCAACTCATTCCACGAGCAGTACTTC	CSASWGGLEFNSFHEQYF
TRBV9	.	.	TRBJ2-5	TGTGCCAGCAGCGTATGGTCCCAGATGGGAGAGACCCAGTACTTC	CASSVWSQMGETQYF
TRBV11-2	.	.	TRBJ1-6	TGTGCCAGCAGCTCCTCCGGGACGGACTATAATTCACCCCTCCACTTT	CASSSSGTDYNSPLHF
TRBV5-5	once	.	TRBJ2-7	TGTGCCAGCAGCTTGGCGGACACAAATTACTACGAGCAGTACTTC	CASSLADTNYYEQYF
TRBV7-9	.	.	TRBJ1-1	TGTGCCAGCAGCTTTGAGACGAACACTGAAGCTTTCTTT	CASSFETNTEAFF
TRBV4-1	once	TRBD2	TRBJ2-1	TGCGCCAGCAGCGACGAACTAGCGGGGGGAAGTAATGAGCAGTTCTTC	CASSDELAGGSNEQFF
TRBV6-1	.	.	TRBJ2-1	TGTGCCAGCAGTGAGGTCGGGGGAAGCTCCTACAATGAGCAGTTCTTC	CASSEVGGSSYNEQFF
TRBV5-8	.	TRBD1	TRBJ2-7	TGTGCCAGCAGCTTCGAGCAGGGGGCTTTGAACTACGAGCAGTACTTC	CASSFEQGALNYEQYF
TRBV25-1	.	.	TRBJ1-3	TGTGCCAGCGGGCGGTCGACAGCCTCTGGAAACACCATATATTTT	CASGRSTASGNTIYF
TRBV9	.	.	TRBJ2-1	TGTGCCAGCAGCGTAGATAGCTTGTCCTACAATGAGCAGTTCTTC	CASSVDSLSYNEQFF
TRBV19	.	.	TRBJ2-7	TGTGCCAGTAGTATCAGCGTTGGCTCCTACGAGCAGTACTTC	CASSISVGSYEQYF
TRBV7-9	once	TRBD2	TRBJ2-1	TGTGCCAGCAGCTTAATGGGACTAGCGGGAGGTCTCAATGAGCAGTTCTTC	CASSLMGLAGGLNEQFF
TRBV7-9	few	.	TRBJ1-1	TGTGCCAGCAGCGCCTGGGGAGGGACGGGGTTGTCCCACACTGAAGCTTTCTTT	CASSAWGGTGLSHTEAFF
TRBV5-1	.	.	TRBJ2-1	TGCGCCAGCAGCTTGGTCGGCCATGAGCAGTTCTTC	CASSLVGHEQFF
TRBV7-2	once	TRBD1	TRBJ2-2	TGTGCCAGCAGTTTAATACCCGGGACAGGGATGGCCGGGGAGCTGTTTTTT	CASSLIPGTGMAGELFF
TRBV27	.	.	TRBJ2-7	TGTGCCAGCAGCCGGACAGTAACAGGGAGTAGGGAGCAGTACTTC	CASSRTVTGSREQYF